These 8 T cell receptor beta chains share one sample of origin, sequenced in a study of blood T cells in healthy people across ages. Then a second PCR, running roughly 6 to 11 cycles, was carried out with a sample-barcoded 5' primer and a J-beta primer mix. One entry per CDR3 protein results from TCRdb running MiXCR on the 5' RACE reads. The table has over 1,500,000 distinct CDR3 sequences, about two fifths seen once. Material for sequencing was blood. These receptors were taken from a human donor in good health.

The rearrangement uses TRBV11-2 and TRBJ1-4, with 9 bases that match TRBD1. V lost 4 bases and J lost 3; bases outside the gene matches: 6. The germline V gene encodes CDR1 SGHAT and CDR2 FQNNGV. The CDR3 consists of 16 residues. In DNA, the CDR3 is TGTGCCAGCAGCTCCTTACAGGGGGCGGCTAATGAAAAACTGTTTTTT. Translation: CASSSLQGAANEKLFF.

This clonotype turned up a few times. This chain links TRBV14 with TRBJ2-3; D gene unclear. This CDR3 is 12 amino acids long. Trimming left V 0 bases short and J 7 bases short, with 5 bases between. Germline CDR1 is SGHDN and CDR2 is FVKESK. In DNA, the CDR3 is TGTGCCAGCAGCCAAGAACTGTATACGCAGTATTTT. This sequence encodes CASSQELYTQYF.

V gene TRBV28 combines with J gene TRBJ1-1; 7 positions match TRBD1. Looked up from germline, CDR1 is MDHEN and CDR2 is SYDVKM. The CDR3 runs 17 residues. The trim removed 3 bases at V and 0 bases at J, leaving 10 bases unmatched. CDR3 in amino acids: CASSFPGQNPLNTEAFF. As DNA, the CDR3 is TGTGCCAGCAGTTTTCCGGGACAGAACCCCCTGAACACTGAAGCTTTCTTT.

Notes on this clonotype: Possible read error: a much larger clone is one base away. V gene TRBV15 combines with J gene TRBJ2-1; D is unresolved. This CDR3 region has 14 residues. Looked up from germline, CDR1 is LNHNV and CDR2 is YYDKDF (reference sequence). The CDR3 here is CATSRAGSYDEQFF. The CDR3 DNA is TGTGCCACCAGCAGAGCCGGATCCTACGATGAGCAGTTCTTC.

V gene TRBV4-2 combines with J gene TRBJ2-3; a weak D match, TRBD2 (5 bases). The CDR3 extends over 14 amino acids. V was pared by 1 base and J by 2 bases, with 7 bases between. Germline V gene lookup returns CDR1 LGHNA and CDR2 YNFKEQ. CDR3 coding DNA: TGTGCCAGCAGCCAAGGACGGGACACAGATACGCAGTATTTT. It specifies CASSQGRDTDTQYF.

The genes are TRBV3-1 and TRBJ1-2; D possibly corresponds to TRBD1 (5 bases). V was trimmed by 2 bases and J by 7 bases, leaving 11 bases between them. CDR3 length: 13 amino acids. Germline V CDR1 and CDR2: LGHDT, YNNKEL (reference sequence). Written as DNA, the CDR3 is TGTGCCAGCAGCCAATCATGGGACTCTGGCTACACCTTC. The encoded protein is CASSQSWDSGYTF.

The rearrangement uses TRBV9 and TRBJ2-1; 7 bases map to TRBD2. V shed 3 bases and J 8 bases; nucleotides not matched to a gene: 5. The CDR3 length is 13 residues. Germline V lookup: CDR1 SGDLS, CDR2 YYNGEE. This CDR3 reads CASSAGGLDEQFF. Written as DNA, the CDR3 is TGTGCCAGCAGCGCCGGGGGGTTAGATGAGCAGTTCTTC. Combining the CDR3 with reference TRBV9 and TRBJ2-1 gives the whole variable domain DSGVTQTPKHLITATGQRVTLRCSPRSGDLSVYWYQQSLDQGLQFLIQYYNGEERAKGNILERFSAQQFPDLHSELNLSSLELGDSALYFCASSAGGLDEQFFGPGTRLTVL.

This clonotype has a single count. The chain links TRBV29-1 to TRBJ1-2, with D perhaps TRBD1 (5 bases). This CDR3 comprises 14 residues. Germline-derived CDR1 and CDR2 are SQVTM and ANQGSEA. V gave up 1 base and J gave up 3 bases, with 12 bases separating them. The CDR3 is CSVEAIGADYGYTF. The CDR3 coding sequence is TGCAGCGTTGAAGCTATCGGGGCCGACTATGGCTACACCTTC.